The 24 T cell receptor beta chains given below trace back to one sample, sequenced in a study of T cell changes during pregnancy in multiple sclerosis. The table came from immunoSEQ multiplex PCR; TCRdb's copy has only in-frame clones and leaves some out. This sample yields some 40,000 clones, of which around 90% are seen a single time; roughly 0.57% belongs to the top ten. Material: CD4+ T cells from peripheral blood mononuclear cells, obtained in the first trimester of pregnancy. The origin of the receptors is a female donor with multiple sclerosis, enrolled in a pregnancy study.

The chain employs TRBV5-1 and TRBJ1-4; D perhaps matches TRBD1 (5 bases). The germline V and J ends were trimmed by 1 base and 1 base, with 8 bases remaining between them. Germline V gene lookup returns CDR1 SGHRS and CDR2 YFSETQ. This CDR3 contains 15 residues. DNA of the CDR3: TGCGCCAGCAGCTTGAGGAGGGGAACTAATGAAAAACTGTTTTTT. Translating it yields CASSLRRGTNEKLFF.

This sequence joins TRBV6-5 and TRBJ1-1; TRBD1 matches at 7 bases. The CDR3 spans 11 residues. Trimming cost V 4 bases and J 10 bases; bases outside gene matches: 3. CDR1 and CDR2 from the germline V gene are MNHEY and SVGAGI. The CDR3 nucleotides read TGTGCCAGCAGTTTACAGGGGAGAGCTTTCTTT. Translated: CASSLQGRAFF.

The genes are TRBV29-1 and TRBJ1-2, with 10 bases matching TRBD1. Germline trimming cut 7 bases from V and 2 bases from J; bases unmatched to any gene: 4. CDR1 SQVTM and CDR2 ANQGSEA come from the germline V gene. The CDR3 sequence is 13 residues long. The CDR3 coding sequence is TGCAGCGCCCGGACAGGGGGGAACTATGGCTACACCTTC. Translated, it gives CSARTGGNYGYTF. The whole variable domain, filled in from reference TRBV29-1 and TRBJ1-2, reads SAVISQKPSRDICQRGTSLTIQCQVDSQVTMMFWYRQQPGQSLTLIATANQGSEATYESGFVIDKFPISRPNLTFSTLTVSNMSPEDSSIYLCSARTGGNYGYTFGSGTRLTVV.

The chain has TRBV7-3 and TRBJ2-3; TRBD1 agrees at 8 bases. V trimming: 5 bases; J trimming: 4 bases; junction bases outside the gene matches: 8. Germline CDR1 reads SGHTA; CDR2 reads FQGTGA. The CDR3 contains 15 residues. The CDR3, as DNA: TGTGCCAGCAGCCCCCAGGGGGCTAAATCAGATACGCAGTATTTT. Translated, it gives CASSPQGAKSDTQYF. Variable domain in full (rest from reference TRBV7-3 and TRBJ2-3): GAGVSQTPSNKVTEKGKYVELRCDPISGHTALYWYRQSLGQGPEFLIYFQGTGAADDSGLPNDRFFAVRPEGSVSTLKIQRTERGDSAVYLCASSPQGAKSDTQYFGPGTRLTVL.

The V and J genes are TRBV7-9 and TRBJ2-7; the match to TRBD2 covers 9 bases. CDR3 length equals 13 residues. Germline V CDR1 and CDR2: SEHNR, FQNEAQ (reference sequence). V shed 11 bases, J shed 4 bases, and the junction held 9 bases outside the gene matches. CDR3 residues: CAAGGRARYEQYF. The CDR3 nucleotides are TGTGCCGCGGGCGGGAGGGCTAGGTACGAGCAGTACTTC.

The chain carries TRBV7-9 and TRBJ2-3; TRBD1 might be the D (6 bases). V shed 0 bases and J shed 3 bases, with 16 bases lying between them. The CDR3 has 17 residues. Germline lookup yields CDR1 SEHNR and CDR2 FQNEAQ (reference sequence). The CDR3 bases are TGTGCCAGCAGCTTAGCGTGGGCCAGGGACAAAACAGATACGCAGTATTTT. It encodes CASSLAWARDKTDTQYF.

The V call is TRBV5-4, the J call TRBJ2-7; 10 nucleotides agree with TRBD2. V lost 2 bases to trimming and J lost 3 bases; unmatched junction nucleotides: 2. In germline, CDR1 is SGHNT, CDR2 YYREEE (reference sequence). The CDR3 extends over 14 amino acids. The CDR3 DNA sequence: TGTGCCAGCAGCTTTAGCGGGAGGAACTACGAGCAGTACTTC. As protein: CASSFSGRNYEQYF.

The chain carries TRBV9 and TRBJ2-3; tentatively, D is TRBD2 (6 bases). The CDR3 sequence is 16 residues long. V dropped 4 bases and J dropped 0 bases, with 15 bases sitting between them. Germline values: CDR1 SGDLS, CDR2 YYNGEE. CDR3 residues: CASSPPGSGSTDTQYF. DNA for the CDR3: TGTGCCAGCAGCCCCCCTGGGAGCGGGAGCACAGATACGCAGTATTTT.

This clone has only one observation. Here the CDR3 DNA reads TGTGCCAGCAGCGTTCAGGGAGGATGGCAAGAGACCCAGTACTTC. Protein: CASSVQGGWQETQYF. V and J are TRBV9 and TRBJ2-5; TRBD2 might be the D (6 bases). CDR1 and CDR2 from the germline V gene are SGDLS and YYNGEE. V was trimmed by 2 bases and J by 2 bases, leaving 13 bases between them. The CDR3 has 15 amino acids.

This clone has only one observation. The chain employs TRBV11-2 and TRBJ2-2, with 13 nucleotides matching TRBD2. V shed 4 bases, J shed 4 bases, and the junction held 12 bases outside the gene matches. The CDR3 covers 19 residues. Per germline, CDR1 SGHAT and CDR2 FQNNGV. This CDR3 is CASSSGLAGADVGTGELFF. The CDR3 nucleotides read TGTGCCAGCAGCTCCGGACTAGCGGGAGCGGACGTAGGCACCGGGGAGCTGTTTTTT.

This clone was detected only a few times. This chain joins TRBV18 and TRBJ1-4; D unclear. The CDR3 runs 17 residues. The V end lost 2 bases, the J end lost 7 bases, and 20 bases lay between the germline ends. CDR1 is KGHSH, CDR2 LQKENI, per germline. CDR3 sequence (DNA): TGTGCCAGCTCACCATATAAAGAGGGTGGTGGCGGTGAAAAACTGTTTTTT. This translates into CASSPYKEGGGGEKLFF.

The gene calls are TRBV5-1 and TRBJ1-2, with D perhaps TRBD1 (5 bases). CDR1 and CDR2 from the germline V gene are SGHRS and YFSETQ. Between the trimmed V and J ends, which lost 0 bases and 3 bases, there was a span of 12 bases. The CDR3 covers 15 residues. Here the CDR3 reads CASSLVAGLDYGYTF. The CDR3 nucleotides are TGCGCCAGCAGCTTGGTGGCAGGGCTCGACTATGGCTACACCTTC.

The chain combines TRBV7-9 with TRBJ2-5, with 9 bases lining up with TRBD2. Germline lookup yields CDR1 SEHNR and CDR2 FQNEAQ (reference sequence). V lost 1 base and J lost 4; bases outside the gene matches: 10. CDR3 length: 17 amino acids. For the CDR3, the DNA is TGTGCCAGCAGCTTAGTTGCGGGAGGGCCCTGGGCAGAGACCCAGTACTTC. It is translated as CASSLVAGGPWAETQYF.

The V call is TRBV10-1, the J call TRBJ2-2; 10 positions match TRBD1. This CDR3 is 15 amino acids long. V trimming: 6 bases; J trimming: 7 bases; junction bases outside the gene matches: 8. CDR1 and CDR2 (germline): WNHNN, SYGVQD (reference sequence). The CDR3 region is CASSLDRGSSGELFF. The CDR3 bases are TGCGCCAGCAGCCTGGACAGGGGGTCCAGCGGGGAGCTGTTTTTT.

Within the sample, this clone is medium-sized. The chain is built from TRBV2 and TRBJ2-5; weak D call: TRBD2 (7 bases). The V end lost 3 bases, the J end lost 5 bases, and 16 bases lay between the germline ends. Looked up from germline, CDR1 is SNHLY and CDR2 is FYNNEI. The CDR3 is made up of 15 amino acids. Here the CDR3 reads CASSEVGGARETQYF. The CDR3 DNA follows: TGTGCCAGCAGTGAGGTGGGGGGGGCGAGGGAGACCCAGTACTTC.

On this clone: The junction departs from germline at one end; a sequencing error may be responsible. This chain uses TRBV30 with TRBJ2-2, with D possibly being TRBD2 (5 bases). Germline V lookup: CDR1 GTSNPN, CDR2 SVGIG (reference sequence). CDR3 size: 14 residues. The CDR3 region is CAGRGGANTGELFF. The CDR3 nucleotides are TGTGCCGGGAGAGGCGGAGCAAACACCGGGGAGCTGTTTTTT. The variable domain in full, completed from reference TRBV30 and TRBJ2-2, reads SQTIHQWPATLVQPVGSPLSLECTVEGTSNPNLYWYRQAAGRGLQLLFYSVGIGQISSEVPQNLSASRPQDRQFILSSKKLLLSDSGFYLCAGRGGANTGELFFGEGSRLTVL.

This rearrangement joins TRBV10-1 to TRBJ2-1, with 10 bases aligning to TRBD2. The V segment lost 10 bases and the J segment 5 bases; nucleotides outside the gene matches: 5. Germline V gives CDR1 WNHNN, CDR2 SYGVQD (reference sequence). This CDR3 has 13 residues. CDR3 coding DNA: TGCGCCACCTTAGCGGGAGGTGACAATGAGCAGTTCTTC. Its protein is CATLAGGDNEQFF.

This clone came up a few times. V gene TRBV5-6 combines with J gene TRBJ2-1, with D possibly being TRBD1 (5 bases). The germline CDR1 and CDR2 sequences are SGHDT and YYEEEE. The CDR3 loop spans 16 amino acids. V lost 3 bases and J 4 bases, leaving 17 bases between the germline ends. CDR3 sequence reads: CASSSPVGRAYNEQFF. Written as DNA, the CDR3 is TGTGCCAGCAGCTCCCCAGTGGGCAGGGCATACAATGAGCAGTTCTTC. Full variable domain (remainder filled in from reference TRBV5-6 and TRBJ2-1): DAGVTQSPTHLIKTRGQQVTLRCSPKSGHDTVSWYQQALGQGPQFIFQYYEEEERQRGNFPDRFSGHQFPNYSSELNVNALLLGDSALYLCASSSPVGRAYNEQFFGPGTRLTVL.

The gene calls are TRBV5-1 and TRBJ2-1; TRBD2 aligns across 10 bases. The CDR3 contains 17 residues. Germline-derived CDR1 and CDR2 are SGHRS and YFSETQ. V was pared by 0 bases and J by 0 bases, with 3 bases of the junction left unmatched. DNA for the CDR3: TGCGCCAGCAGCTTGGACCCTAGCGGGAGCTCCTACAATGAGCAGTTCTTC. Residues: CASSLDPSGSSYNEQFF.

V gene TRBV10-1 combines with J gene TRBJ2-7, with 9 bases that match TRBD1. Germline-derived CDR1 and CDR2 are WNHNN and SYGVQD (reference sequence). The CDR3 consists of 14 residues. V lost 5 bases and J lost 4; bases outside the gene matches: 6. CDR3 residues: CASSLGQGVYEQYF. The CDR3 coding sequence is TGCGCCAGCAGTTTGGGACAGGGCGTTTACGAGCAGTACTTC.

As DNA, the CDR3 is TGTGCCAGCAGCTTACGTGGGGGGGGAACCTACGAGCAGTACTTC. This encodes CASSLRGGGTYEQYF. This chain connects TRBV13 to TRBJ2-7; 7 bases map to TRBD2. This CDR3 is 15 amino acids long. Trimming at V came to 2 bases and at J to 2 bases, leaving 6 bases not matched to a gene. Germline CDR1 is PRHDT and CDR2 is FYEKMQ (reference sequence).

The genes are TRBV5-1 and TRBJ1-3; 9 positions agree with TRBD1. Germline-derived CDR1 and CDR2 are SGHRS and YFSETQ. The CDR3 consists of 15 residues. With 5 bases clipped from V and 2 bases from J, the junction kept 5 bases outside the gene matches. The CDR3 coding sequence is TGCGCCAGCAGGCCCCGGACAGGGGCTGGAAACACCATATATTTT. Translating gives CASRPRTGAGNTIYF.

The J gene is TRBJ1-2, the V gene TRBV7-2; 7 bases line up with TRBD1. Trimming cost V 5 bases and J 8 bases; bases outside gene matches: 14. CDR3 length equals 15 residues. Germline values: CDR1 SGHTA, CDR2 FQGNSA. CDR3 amino acids: CASSPNVGQPGGYTF. CDR3 bases: TGTGCCAGCAGCCCAAACGTGGGACAGCCCGGAGGCTACACCTTC. The variable domain in full, completed from reference TRBV7-2 and TRBJ1-2, reads GAGVSQSPSNKVTEKGKDVELRCDPISGHTALYWYRQSLGQGLEFLIYFQGNSAPDKSGLPSDRFSAERTGGSVSTLTIQRTQQEDSAVYLCASSPNVGQPGGYTFGSGTRLTVV.

This sequence joins TRBV19 and TRBJ2-2, with a possible D match to TRBD1 (6 bases). Germline lookup yields CDR1 LNHDA and CDR2 SQIVND (reference sequence). V was pared by 9 bases and J by 0 bases, with 17 bases between. The CDR3 spans 16 residues. The DNA for the CDR3 is TGTGCCAGGGGAGTCTGGACAGAGACGAACACCGGGGAGCTGTTTTTT. Amino acids: CARGVWTETNTGELFF.